This T cell receptor beta chain came from a study of blood T cells in healthy people across ages. General study points: Whereas aged donors had fewer naive CD4+ cells, long-lived donors had more of them and higher diversity.

Next came a second PCR, run for about 7 to 11 cycles, which used a sample-barcoded 5' primer along with a J-beta primer mix. MiXCR, applied by TCRdb to the 5' RACE reads, yields one record per CDR3 protein. The sample carries 1.8 million or so distinct CDR3 sequences, approximately 39% recorded once. Peripheral blood samples of about 10 milliliters were drawn from each donor. Every sample had a minimum of 6 million PBMCs isolated. In the case of this clonotype: Its antigen is not known.

The V gene's germline CDR1 is DFQATT and CDR2 SNEGSKA (reference sequence). This CDR3 has 13 amino acids. Unmatched junction bases numbered 5, after V lost 3 bases and J lost 4 bases. The rearrangement uses TRBV20-1 and TRBJ1-2, with 7 bases identical to TRBD1. Input material: blood. The TCR was taken from a human donor in good health. The CDR3 DNA reads TGCAGTGCTAGTCCCGGACAGGCCTATGGCTACACCTTC. Translating it yields CSASPGQAYGYTF.